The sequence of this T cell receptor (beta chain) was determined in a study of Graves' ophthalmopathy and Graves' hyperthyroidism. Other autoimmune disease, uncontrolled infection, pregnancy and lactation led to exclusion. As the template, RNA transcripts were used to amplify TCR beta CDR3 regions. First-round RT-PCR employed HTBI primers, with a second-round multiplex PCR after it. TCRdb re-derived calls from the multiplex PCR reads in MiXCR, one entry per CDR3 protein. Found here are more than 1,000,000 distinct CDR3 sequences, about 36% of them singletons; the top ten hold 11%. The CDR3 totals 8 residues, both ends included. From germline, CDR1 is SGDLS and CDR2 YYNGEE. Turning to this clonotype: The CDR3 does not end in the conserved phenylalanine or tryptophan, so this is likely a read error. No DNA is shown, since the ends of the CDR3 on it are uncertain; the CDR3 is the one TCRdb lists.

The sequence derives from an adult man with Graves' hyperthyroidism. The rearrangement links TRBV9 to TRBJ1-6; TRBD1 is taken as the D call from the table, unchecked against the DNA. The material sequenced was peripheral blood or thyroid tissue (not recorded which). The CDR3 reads CASGTGVG.